This paragraph covers one T cell receptor (beta chain) sequence. A read error may produce the germline difference seen at one junction end. Specified time point: before preoperative PTX-NDP chemotherapy. Germline V CDR1 and CDR2: SGHTA, FQGNSA. The CDR3 loop spans 15 amino acids. The record originates from a study of esophageal squamous cell carcinoma under preoperative chemotherapy. TCRdb recomputed calls from the PCR reads with MiXCR, one row per CDR3 protein. Of approximately 30,000 distinct CDR3 sequences listed, roughly half were seen once; the top ten hold approximately 12%. The sequence was collected from a human donor with esophageal squamous cell carcinoma. The donor label of this sample is uncertain. The sample was acquired from a patient given preoperative chemotherapy. The chain couples TRBV7-2 to TRBJ2-4, with D possibly called TRBD1 or TRBD2 (5 bases each). As DNA, the CDR3 is TGTGGCAGCAGCACGGGGACGAGAGCCAAAGACACTCAGTACTTC. Translation gives CGSSTGTRAKDTQYF.